This paragraph reports one T cell receptor beta chain. The sample originates from a study of radiation and T cells in renal cell carcinoma. Study in general: Nephrectomy followed 15 Gy stereotactic body radiation by 4 weeks.

Data came from immunoSEQ multiplex PCR; TCRdb stores just in-frame clones and leaves some out. The sample records roughly 140,000 clones, roughly 86% being singletons. The time point was: blood 2 weeks post-SBRT. Documented treatment: 15 Gy SBRT to primary tumor, nephrectomy 4 weeks later. The source is a woman between 50 and 59 years old with renal cell carcinoma. The starting material was blood, obtained from a patient whose treatment included radiotherapy and nephrectomy.

Here the CDR3 DNA reads TGTGCCAGCAGCTACCAGCTTCAAGCCTACAATGAGCAGTTCTTC. This gives the protein CASSYQLQAYNEQFF. V usage is TRBV7-8 and J usage is TRBJ2-1; D remains unclear. This CDR3 is built from 15 residues. With 4 bases removed from V and 2 bases from J, the gap between germline ends came to 12 bases. Per the germline V gene, CDR1 is SGHVS and CDR2 is FQNEAQ.